This passage covers 10 T cell receptor beta chains from one sample sequenced in a study of T cells in Graves' hyperthyroidism and ophthalmopathy. TCR beta CDR3 region amplification was performed from RNA transcripts. HTBI primers were the set used in a first-round RT-PCR of the TCR CDR3. TCRdb itself ran the multiplex PCR reads through MiXCR, one entry per CDR3 protein. Of fewer than 750,000 distinct CDR3 sequences listed, roughly 14% were seen once; the top ten hold 3.5% to 4.5%. The sequenced material came from blood. All receptors come from a woman aged 40 to 55 with Graves' ophthalmopathy.

This clonotype was counted many times. This sequence joins TRBV6-2 or TRBV6-3 and TRBJ2-7; the D gene could be TRBD1 or TRBD2 (6 bases each). Germline assignment: CDR1 MNHEY and CDR2 SVGEGT. V was cut by 6 bases and J by 0 bases, with 21 bases left in between. The CDR3 runs 17 residues. The DNA of the CDR3 is TGTGCCAGCAGCCTACCGGGGGCTACCGACAACTCCTACGAGCAGTACTTC. It encodes CASSLPGATDNSYEQYF.

This clonotype has at least ten counts. The CDR3 loop reads CASSSLIAGGSPLHF. The CDR3 region has the DNA TGTGCCAGTAGCAGCCTGATCGCGGGAGGTTCACCCCTCCACTTT. This chain connects TRBV19 to TRBJ1-6, with no clear D. Trimming removed 6 bases from V and 9 bases from J, with 18 bases in between. CDR3 length equals 15 residues. Germline V gene sequence: CDR1 LNHDA, CDR2 SQIVND (reference sequence).

The sample holds many counts of this clonotype. The chain combines TRBV28 with TRBJ2-7, with D uncertain. Deletions cut 3 bases from V and 0 bases from J, with 9 bases between. The CDR3 runs 14 residues. Germline lookup yields CDR1 MDHEN and CDR2 SYDVKM. CDR3 loop: CASSFSLYSYEQYF. For the CDR3, the DNA is TGTGCCAGCAGTTTCTCCCTGTACTCCTACGAGCAGTACTTC.

This clonotype occurred many times. V is TRBV7-8 and J is TRBJ2-7, with TRBD1 as a possible D gene (7 bases). Germline V gene data show CDR1 as SGHVS and CDR2 as FQNEAQ. Trimming removed 8 bases from V and 2 bases from J, with 16 bases in between. CDR3 length equals 14 residues. CDR3 sequence reads: CASRRGTQAYEQYF. In nucleotides, the CDR3 is TGTGCCAGCCGCAGGGGGACTCAAGCCTACGAGCAGTACTTC.

This clonotype has at least ten counts. The rearrangement joins TRBV19 to TRBJ1-1, with a tentative D call TRBD1 (5 bases). V was shortened by 3 bases and J by 4 bases, with 15 bases between the two germline ends. CDR1 and CDR2 (germline): LNHDA, SQIVND (reference sequence). This CDR3 comprises 15 residues. CDR3 nucleotides: TGTGCCAGTAGTATCCCCGCAGGGCTGGGCACTGAAGCTTTCTTT. The encoded protein is CASSIPAGLGTEAFF.

The table lists this clonotype with many counts. The V call is TRBV12-3 or TRBV12-4, the J call TRBJ2-6; no clear D. V was cut by 2 bases and J by 4 bases, with 6 bases left in between. The length of the CDR3 is 14 residues. CDR3 residues: CASSLFAGANVLTF. CDR3 bases: TGTGCCAGCAGTTTATTTGCAGGGGCCAACGTCCTGACTTTC.

Many counts were recorded for this clonotype. The chain recombines TRBV18 with TRBJ1-5; 10 positions agree with TRBD1. The CDR3 has 15 amino acids. The junction had 4 bases not matched to a gene; V was cut back by 4 bases and J by 4 bases. Germline V gene data show CDR1 as KGHSH and CDR2 as LQKENI. CDR3 protein: CASSRGQGVNQPQHF. CDR3 nucleotides: TGTGCCAGCTCACGTGGACAGGGGGTAAATCAGCCCCAGCATTTT.

There are many counts of this clonotype. The chain recombines TRBV27 with TRBJ2-6; D remains unclear. V lost 3 bases and J lost 2, with 5 bases in between. This CDR3 comprises 14 residues. From germline, CDR1 is MNHEY and CDR2 SMNVEV (reference sequence). The CDR3 reads CASSFWAGANVLTF. The CDR3, as DNA: TGTGCCAGCAGTTTCTGGGCTGGGGCCAACGTCCTGACTTTC.

There are many counts of this clonotype. The chain recombines TRBV5-1 with TRBJ2-7; tentatively, D is TRBD1 (5 bases). The germline CDR1 and CDR2 sequences are SGHRS and YFSETQ. Trimming cost V 0 bases and J 4 bases, with 5 bases left between them. The CDR3 covers 12 residues. The CDR3 DNA sequence: TGCGCCAGCAGCTTGGAGGGGTACGAGCAGTACTTC. Its translation: CASSLEGYEQYF.

This clonotype was seen many times. This chain joins TRBV20-1 and TRBJ1-5; 8 bases agree with TRBD1. Unmatched junction bases numbered 8, after V lost 0 bases and J lost 4 bases. Germline V CDR1 and CDR2: DFQATT, SNEGSKA (reference sequence). This CDR3 has 16 residues. CDR3 residues: CSARDLAGGTNQPQHF. CDR3 nucleotides: TGCAGTGCTAGAGATCTGGCAGGGGGCACTAATCAGCCCCAGCATTTT.